Listed below are T cell receptor beta chains from one sample, sequenced in a study of post-analysis software for immune sequencing data. TCRdb ran MiXCR on the PCR reads and lists one entry per CDR3 protein. The table lists more than 350,000 distinct CDR3 sequences, about 40% of them singletons. Sequencing was done on a sample of blood. Source of these receptors: a girl aged 2 to 10 with multiple sclerosis. Both conserved end residues are part of each CDR3. The D gene is left open where the match is weak. Rows may omit the clone size; those that give it use once, few, many or a size class.

TRBV7-9	NA	TRBJ2-1	NA	TGTGCCAGCAGCCCCCCCGGACGGGGTGCGAATGGGCAGTTCTTC	CASSPPGRGANGQFF
TRBV20-1	NA	TRBJ1-2	TRBD1	TGCAGGGGTACCACAGGGGACTATGGCTACACCTTC	CRGTTGDYGYTF
TRBV7-2	NA	TRBJ2-3	NA	TGTGCCAGCAGCTCATTACACAAGGATACGCAGTATTTT	CASSSLHKDTQYF
TRBV28	few	TRBJ1-6	TRBD1	TGTGCCAGCAGTCCCGGACAGGGGGTGGGTTCACCCCTCCACTTT	CASSPGQGVGSPLHF
TRBV29-1	few	TRBJ2-4	NA	TGCAGCGTTGATCGAACAGGGCAGGGAAACATTCAGTACTTC	CSVDRTGQGNIQYF
TRBV29-1	NA	TRBJ2-2	NA	TGCAGCGTTGAAGTCGCGAACACCGGGGAGCTGTTTTTT	CSVEVANTGELFF
TRBV24-1	few	TRBJ2-7	NA	TGTGCCACCAGTGACCCCACGAGAGAATACGAGCAGTACTTC	CATSDPTREYEQYF
TRBV20-1	NA	TRBJ2-7	TRBD1	TGCAGTGCCGAGACAGGGGTAACCTACGAGCAGTACTTC	CSAETGVTYEQYF
TRBV20-1	once	TRBJ2-7	TRBD1	TGCAGTGCTAGACACCCGGGACAGGGTACCTACGAGCAGTACTTC	CSARHPGQGTYEQYF
TRBV5-1	few	TRBJ1-1	NA	TGCGCCAGCAGACCACCCTGGTCGGAGAGGAACACTGAAGCTTTCTTT	CASRPPWSERNTEAFF
TRBV7-9	NA	TRBJ1-2	NA	TGTGCCAGCAGCCCTCGCAGGGCCCACGCATATGGCTACACCTTC	CASSPRRAHAYGYTF
TRBV6-5	many	TRBJ2-7	TRBD1	TGTGCCAGCAGCCCTTCCGGGACAGGGGGTCAGCAGTACTTC	CASSPSGTGGQQYF
TRBV7-9	NA	TRBJ2-5	NA	TGTGCCAGCAGCCGGCCCCCAGGATGGGGAGAGACCCAGTACTTC	CASSRPPGWGETQYF
TRBV14	NA	TRBJ2-1	NA	TGTGCCAGCAGCCAAGGGGTGACCCCCTACAATGAGCAGTTCTTC	CASSQGVTPYNEQFF
TRBV7-9	many	TRBJ2-4	NA	TGTGCCAGCAGCTTAGACGCGTCCTTAGCCAAAAACATTCAGTACTTC	CASSLDASLAKNIQYF
TRBV29-1	NA	TRBJ1-1	NA	TGCAGCGTTGAGCTGACTCTGTCGCAGGAAGCTTTCTTT	CSVELTLSQEAFF
TRBV12-3/TRBV12-4	few	TRBJ2-4	NA	TGTGCCAGCAGTTATATTACCAAAAACATTCAGTACTTC	CASSYITKNIQYF
TRBV4-2	NA	TRBJ1-2	TRBD1	TGTGCCAGCAGCCAAGCCCATGGGACAGGGGTAGGCTACACCTTC	CASSQAHGTGVGYTF
TRBV7-9	few	TRBJ2-1	NA	TGTGCCAGCAGCCCCTCGGTCAGCAATGAGCAGTTCTTC	CASSPSVSNEQFF
TRBV4-2	NA	TRBJ2-7	NA	TGTGCCGGCAGCCAAGCACTAGCAAAAAGGACCTACGAGCAGTACTTC	CAGSQALAKRTYEQYF
TRBV5-1	few	TRBJ2-4	NA	TGCGCCACCACGGCGTGGGGAATAGCCAAAAACATTCAGTACTTC	CATTAWGIAKNIQYF
TRBV5-8	NA	TRBJ2-6	NA	TGTGCCAGCATCTGGGGGAGGGGGACCTGCTCTGGGGCCAACGTCCTGACTTTC	CASIWGRGTCSGANVLTF
TRBV10-3	few	TRBJ1-4	TRBD1	TGTGCCATCAGTGAGAGAGGACAGGGGGATGAAAAACTGTTTTTT	CAISERGQGDEKLFF
TRBV2	NA	TRBJ2-3	NA	TGTGCCAGCAGTGGATCCGGGACGGAGAGCACAGATACGCAGTATTTT	CASSGSGTESTDTQYF
TRBV27	NA	TRBJ2-7	TRBD1	TGTGCCAACAGTTTATCGACAGGGTTTAGCTCCTACGAGCAGTACTTC	CANSLSTGFSSYEQYF
TRBV5-1	few	TRBJ1-2	NA	TGCGCCAGCAGAGGACACGCAGAACGGAGTAACTATGGCTACACCTTC	CASRGHAERSNYGYTF
TRBV18	NA	TRBJ1-1	NA	TGTGCCAGCTCACAATCCACGTTCAGATACACAATGAACACTGAAGCTTTCTTT	CASSQSTFRYTMNTEAFF
TRBV6-2/TRBV6-3	few	TRBJ1-5	NA	TGTGCCAGCAGTTACACAGCTAGCAATCAGCCCCAGCATTTT	CASSYTASNQPQHF
TRBV7-8	NA	TRBJ1-6	TRBD1	TGTGCCAGCAGCTTAGGCGGACAGGGGGCAAGTTCACCCCTCCACTTT	CASSLGGQGASSPLHF